This T cell receptor beta chain was sequenced during a study of T cells in Graves' hyperthyroidism and ophthalmopathy. There were TCR beta CDR3 regions amplified from RNA transcripts. The HTBI primer set served for first-round RT-PCR of the TCR CDR3. TCRdb recomputed calls from the multiplex PCR reads with MiXCR, one row per CDR3 protein. The sample lists over 350,000 distinct CDR3 sequences; roughly 14% were seen once. In germline, CDR1 is SQVTM, CDR2 ANQGSEA. There are 10 residues in the CDR3. V was trimmed by 6 bases and J by 7 bases, leaving 10 bases between them. This receptor was obtained from a man aged 18-30 years with Graves' ophthalmopathy. The chain is built from TRBV29-1 and TRBJ2-7, with D maybe TRBD2 (5 bases). The sequencing input was blood. CDR3 region: CSVASGEQYF. The CDR3 DNA is TGCAGCGTAGCCTCGGGGGAGCAGTACTTC.